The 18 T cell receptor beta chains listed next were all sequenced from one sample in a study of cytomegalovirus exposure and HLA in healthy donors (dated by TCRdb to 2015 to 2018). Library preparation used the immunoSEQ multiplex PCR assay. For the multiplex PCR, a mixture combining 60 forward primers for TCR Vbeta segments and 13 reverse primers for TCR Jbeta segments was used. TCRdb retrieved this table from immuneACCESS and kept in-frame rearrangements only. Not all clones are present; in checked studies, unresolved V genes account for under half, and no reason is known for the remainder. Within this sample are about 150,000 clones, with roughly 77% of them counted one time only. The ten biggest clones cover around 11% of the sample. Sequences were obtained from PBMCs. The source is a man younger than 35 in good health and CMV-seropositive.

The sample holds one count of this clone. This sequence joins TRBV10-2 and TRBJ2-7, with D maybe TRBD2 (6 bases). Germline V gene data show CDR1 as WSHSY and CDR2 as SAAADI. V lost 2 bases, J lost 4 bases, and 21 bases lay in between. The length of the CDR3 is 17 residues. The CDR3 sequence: CASSEGDTLGLLYEQYF. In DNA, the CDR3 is TGCGCCAGCAGTGAGGGCGACACTTTGGGACTCCTTTACGAGCAGTACTTC.

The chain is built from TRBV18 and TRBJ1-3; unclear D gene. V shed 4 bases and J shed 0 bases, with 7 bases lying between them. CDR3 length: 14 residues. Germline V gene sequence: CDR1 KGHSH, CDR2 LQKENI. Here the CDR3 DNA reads TGTGCCAGCTCACGAACAGACTCTGGAAACACCATATATTTT. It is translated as CASSRTDSGNTIYF.

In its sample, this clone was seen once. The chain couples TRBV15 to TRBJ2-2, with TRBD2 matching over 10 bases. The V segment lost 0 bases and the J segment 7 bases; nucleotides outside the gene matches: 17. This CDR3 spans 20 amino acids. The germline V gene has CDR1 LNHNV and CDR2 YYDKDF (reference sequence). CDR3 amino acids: CATSRDQFVGLAGAGGELFF. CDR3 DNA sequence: TGTGCCACCAGCAGAGATCAGTTCGTCGGGCTAGCGGGAGCGGGCGGGGAGCTGTTTTTT. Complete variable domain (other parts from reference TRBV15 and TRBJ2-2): DAMVIQNPRYQVTQFGKPVTLSCSQTLNHNVMYWYQQKSSQAPKLLFHYYDKDFNNEADTPDNFQSRRPNTSFCFLDIRSPGLGDTAMYLCATSRDQFVGLAGAGGELFFGEGSRLTVL.

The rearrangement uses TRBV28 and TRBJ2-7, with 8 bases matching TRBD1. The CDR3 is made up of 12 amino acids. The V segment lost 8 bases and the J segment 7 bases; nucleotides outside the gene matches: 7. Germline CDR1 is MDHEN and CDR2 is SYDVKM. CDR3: CASLSRGREQYF. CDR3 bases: TGTGCCAGCTTGTCCAGGGGGCGTGAGCAGTACTTC.

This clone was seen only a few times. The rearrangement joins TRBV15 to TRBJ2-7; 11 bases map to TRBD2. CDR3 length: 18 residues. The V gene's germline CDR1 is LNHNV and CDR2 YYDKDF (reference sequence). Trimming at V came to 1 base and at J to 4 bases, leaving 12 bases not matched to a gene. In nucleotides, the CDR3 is TGTGCCACCAGCAGAGTCGAATTACTAGCGGGAGACACATACGAGCAGTACTTC. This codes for CATSRVELLAGDTYEQYF.

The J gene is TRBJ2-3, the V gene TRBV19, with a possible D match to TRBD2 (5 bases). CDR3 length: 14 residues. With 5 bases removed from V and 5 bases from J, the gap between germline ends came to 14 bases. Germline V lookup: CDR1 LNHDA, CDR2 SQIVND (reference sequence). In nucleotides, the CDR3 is TGTGCCAGTAGTTCGGCGGGCGTGATAGATACGCAGTATTTT. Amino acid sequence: CASSSAGVIDTQYF.

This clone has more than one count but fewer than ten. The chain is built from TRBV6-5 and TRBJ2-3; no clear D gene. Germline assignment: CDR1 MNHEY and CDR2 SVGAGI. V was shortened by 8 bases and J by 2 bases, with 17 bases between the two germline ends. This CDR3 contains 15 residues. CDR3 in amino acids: CASAATAMFTDTQYF. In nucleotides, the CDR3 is TGTGCCAGCGCGGCTACGGCCATGTTCACAGATACGCAGTATTTT.

The CDR3 loop is CASSASGRGDTQYF. The CDR3 DNA is TGTGCCAGTAGTGCTAGCGGGAGGGGAGATACGCAGTATTTT. The rearrangement uses TRBV19 and TRBJ2-3; 12 bases fit TRBD2. In germline, CDR1 is LNHDA, CDR2 SQIVND (reference sequence). V was pared by 5 bases and J by 5 bases, with 2 bases of the junction left unmatched. The CDR3 runs 14 residues.

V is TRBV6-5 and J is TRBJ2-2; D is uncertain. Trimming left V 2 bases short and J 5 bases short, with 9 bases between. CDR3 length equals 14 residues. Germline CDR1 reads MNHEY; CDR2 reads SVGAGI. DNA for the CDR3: TGTGCCAGCAGTTACGGCCCCTGGACCGGGGAGCTGTTTTTT. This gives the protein CASSYGPWTGELFF.

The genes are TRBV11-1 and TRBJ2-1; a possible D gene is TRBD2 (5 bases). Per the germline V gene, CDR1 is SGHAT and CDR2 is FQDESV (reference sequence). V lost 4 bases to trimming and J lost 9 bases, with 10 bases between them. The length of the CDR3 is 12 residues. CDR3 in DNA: TGTGCCAGCAGCTCCGGGGTTGGTGAGCAGTTCTTC. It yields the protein CASSSGVGEQFF.

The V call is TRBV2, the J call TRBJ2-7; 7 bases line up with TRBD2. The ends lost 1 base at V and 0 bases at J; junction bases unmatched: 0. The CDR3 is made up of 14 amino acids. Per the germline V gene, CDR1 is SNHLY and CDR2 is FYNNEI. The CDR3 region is CASSEGTSSYEQYF. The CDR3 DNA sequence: TGTGCCAGCAGTGAAGGGACTAGCTCCTACGAGCAGTACTTC.

CDR3 DNA: TGTGCCAGCAGCCCCCAGGGGTACAATGAGCAGTTCTTC. Its translation: CASSPQGYNEQFF. The V gene is TRBV6-1, the J gene TRBJ2-1; D perhaps matches TRBD1 (6 bases). The ends were cut back, 6 bases at V and 4 bases at J, with 10 bases in the middle. Germline CDR1 is MNHNS and CDR2 is SASEGT. This CDR3 is built from 13 residues.

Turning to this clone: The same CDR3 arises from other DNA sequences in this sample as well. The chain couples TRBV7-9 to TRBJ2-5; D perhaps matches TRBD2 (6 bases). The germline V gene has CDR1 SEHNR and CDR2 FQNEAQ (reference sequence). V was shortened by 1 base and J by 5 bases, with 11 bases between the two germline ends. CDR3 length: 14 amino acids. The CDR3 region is CASSLVSGRETQYF. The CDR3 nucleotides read TGTGCCAGCAGCTTAGTTTCGGGGAGGGAGACCCAGTACTTC.

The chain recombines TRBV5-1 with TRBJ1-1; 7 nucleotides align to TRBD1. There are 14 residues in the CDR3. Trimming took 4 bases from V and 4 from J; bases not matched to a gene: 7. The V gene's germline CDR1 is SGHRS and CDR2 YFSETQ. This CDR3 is CASSGTGVGTEAFF. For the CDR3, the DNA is TGCGCCAGCAGCGGAACAGGGGTGGGCACTGAAGCTTTCTTT. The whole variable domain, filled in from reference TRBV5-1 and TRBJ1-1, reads KAGVTQTPRYLIKTRGQQVTLSCSPISGHRSVSWYQQTPGQGLQFLFEYFSETQRNKGNFPGRFSGRQFSNSRSEMNVSTLELGDSALYLCASSGTGVGTEAFFGQGTRLTVV.

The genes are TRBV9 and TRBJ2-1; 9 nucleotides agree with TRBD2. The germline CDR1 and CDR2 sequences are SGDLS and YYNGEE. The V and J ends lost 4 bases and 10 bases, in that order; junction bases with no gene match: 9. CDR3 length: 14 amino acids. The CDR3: CASSSRLAGEEQFF. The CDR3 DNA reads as TGTGCCAGCAGCTCCCGATTAGCGGGAGAGGAGCAGTTCTTC.

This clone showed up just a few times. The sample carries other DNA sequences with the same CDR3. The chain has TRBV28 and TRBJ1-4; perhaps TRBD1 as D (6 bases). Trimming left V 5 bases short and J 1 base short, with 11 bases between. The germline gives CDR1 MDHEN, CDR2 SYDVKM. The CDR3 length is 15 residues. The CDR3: CASSLGGVTNEKLFF. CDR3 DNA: TGTGCCAGCAGTCTAGGGGGGGTAACTAATGAAAAACTGTTTTTT.

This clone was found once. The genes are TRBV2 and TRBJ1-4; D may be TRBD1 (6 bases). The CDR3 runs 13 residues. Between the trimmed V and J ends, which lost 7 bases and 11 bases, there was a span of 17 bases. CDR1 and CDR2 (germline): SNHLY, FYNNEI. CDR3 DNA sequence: TGTGCCAGCACCGGGGAAAAAAGGGGGAAACTGTTTTTT. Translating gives CASTGEKRGKLFF. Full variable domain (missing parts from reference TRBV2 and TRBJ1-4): EPEVTQTPSHQVTQMGQEVILRCVPISNHLYFYWYRQILGQKVEFLVSFYNNEISEKSEIFDDQFSVERPDGSNFTLKIRSTKLEDSAMYFCASTGEKRGKLFFGSGTQLSVL.

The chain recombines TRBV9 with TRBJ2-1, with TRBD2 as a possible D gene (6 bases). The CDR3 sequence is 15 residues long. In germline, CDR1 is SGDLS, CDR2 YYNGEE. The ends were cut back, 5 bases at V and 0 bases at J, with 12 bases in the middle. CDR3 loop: CASSLVGSSYNEQFF. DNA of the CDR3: TGTGCCAGCAGTCTAGTCGGGAGCTCCTACAATGAGCAGTTCTTC.